These T cell receptor beta chains were read from a single sample in a study of blood T cells in healthy people across ages. TCRdb reprocessed the 5' RACE reads with MiXCR, giving one entry per CDR3 protein. Altogether roughly 2 million distinct CDR3 sequences are present, around half being singletons, with the ten largest covering less than 2.5%. Sequencing input: blood. The source is a woman aged 40 to 50 in good health. The conserved cysteine and the conserved F or W are not part of the CDR3 here.

v_call cdr3_length cdr3_aa
TRBV12-5 14 ASGSTEIASTDTQY
TRBV6-6 14 ASSYGLAGNQETQY
TRBV15 10 ATSTPTGTKT
TRBV4-2 12 ASSQDPEQETQY
TRBV11-2 13 ASSLTITGYNEQF
TRBV15 13 ATSSGGGIAQPQH
TRBV28 10 ASSLLEEKLF
TRBV3-1 12 ASSHSRGVYEQY
TRBV28 12 ASSLSGTEYEQY
TRBV12-3/TRBV12-4 12 ASNPGAGTYGYT
TRBV2 12 ASSEEGMNYGYT
TRBV4-1 13 ASSQARGISYEQY
TRBV11-2 13 ASSLNRGDSYEQY
TRBV29-1 11 SVLQLAKNIQY
TRBV20-1 10 SAHPALYEQY
TRBV9 13 ASSAGWESNSPLH
TRBV11-3 16 ASSLGTFGQRSVETQY
TRBV3-1 14 ASSQGGRGIADEQY
TRBV20-1 12 SASIGQGDYGYT
TRBV5-1 14 ASSLGGDRAGYGYT
TRBV7-2 14 ASSLGGQGSIETQY
TRBV6-6 14 ASSYGGGTANEKLF
TRBV20-1 12 SRSGGRGNNEQY
TRBV11-2 13 ASSLVNLGTDTQY
TRBV12-3/TRBV12-4 13 ASSRAPGGSYEQY
TRBV20-1 14 SAGPLTGGPGDTQY
TRBV29-1 12 SVGRDRAHNEQF
TRBV20-1 12 SASKRGPSYEQY
TRBV20-1 18 SARASGTSGGAVLKNEQY
TRBV4-1 14 ASSQDGRGQADTQY
TRBV7-3 14 ASSLLRQGAEETQY
TRBV18 14 ASSPLGQGANYGYT
TRBV4-2 13 ASSQDVQDYQPQH
TRBV4-2 11 ASSQQGGEGYT
TRBV6-2/TRBV6-3 13 ASSYPSGVRGEQF
TRBV18 13 ASSPGYAGIETQY
TRBV29-1 8 SGGASKQF
TRBV28 14 ASSPSGGGAPRKQF
TRBV7-2 11 ASSLAGANEQY
TRBV28 13 ASTLSGLEGYEQY
TRBV20-1 14 SARVRWRRGTDTQY
TRBV12-3/TRBV12-4 8 ASGYNEQF
TRBV7-8 9 ASSFEEIQY
TRBV11-3 15 ASSLGTSATTTDTQY